This section outlines one TCR beta chain sequence together with its context. Different DNA sequences within this sample yield the same CDR3. The sample originates from a study of blood T cell repertoires in COVID-19. Some clones are missing from TCRdb's copy, which holds only in-frame ones; the method was immunoSEQ multiplex PCR. Here the sample spans around 460,000 clones, about 90% being singletons. After removal of 5 bases from V and 1 base from J, the junction contained 3 bases not matched to a gene. CDR1 ENHRY and CDR2 SYGVKD come from the germline V gene. This CDR3 has 14 residues. The source is a man aged 18 to 30 with COVID-19, enrolled during active disease. The sample taken for sequencing was peripheral blood. This sequence joins TRBV10-3 and TRBJ1-1; 8 bases align to TRBD1. CDR3 sequence (DNA): TGTGCCATCAGTCCCGGGACAGGGAACACTGAAGCTTTCTTT. Its protein is CAISPGTGNTEAFF.